Sequencing of this T cell receptor (beta chain) was carried out in a study of blood T cell repertoires in COVID-19. On the study more broadly: The analysed material was cDNA or gDNA that came from T cells, B-cell-depleted T cells, or PBMCs.

This clone was counted only a few times. CDR1 is SGHTA, CDR2 FQGNSA, per germline. The CDR3 has 15 amino acids. V was cut by 3 bases and J by 1 base, with 12 bases left in between. Clones were read by immunoSEQ multiplex PCR, and TCRdb kept only the in-frame ones, dropping some. The sample holds roughly 220,000 clones, just over 85% seen once. Material: PBMCs or T cells enriched from blood (not recorded which). The chain employs TRBV7-2 and TRBJ2-5, with D perhaps TRBD1 (5 bases). The TCR sequence derives from a woman in her forties with acute COVID-19. The chain's CDR3 is CASSLAAGAQETQYF. The CDR3 DNA follows: TGTGCCAGCAGCTTGGCCGCTGGGGCCCAAGAGACCCAGTACTTC. Full variable domain (rest looked up from reference TRBV7-2 and TRBJ2-5): GAGVSQSPSNKVTEKGKDVELRCDPISGHTALYWYRQSLGQGLEFLIYFQGNSAPDKSGLPSDRFSAERTGGSVSTLTIQRTQQEDSAVYLCASSLAAGAQETQYFGPGTRLLVL.